This record looks at one T cell receptor beta chain sequence and its context. Trimming stripped 4 bases from V and 3 bases from J, with 16 bases between. This CDR3 has 15 amino acids. Germline CDR1 SGHNT, CDR2 YYREEE (reference sequence). This record comes from a study of cytomegalovirus exposure and HLA in healthy donors. The primer mix had 60 Vbeta and 13 Jbeta primers. Measured with immunoSEQ multiplex PCR; TCRdb has only the in-frame clones, and not every one. Of approximately 50,000 clones in the sample, 55% to 65% were seen once. Sequencing input: PBMCs. The chain employs TRBV5-4 and TRBJ2-5, with TRBD1 as a possible D gene (6 bases). The clonotype originates from a human donor in good health. CDR3 DNA: TGTGCCAGCAGCACCTTACAGGGCGTCGAAGAGACCCAGTACTTC. It yields the protein CASSTLQGVEETQYF.